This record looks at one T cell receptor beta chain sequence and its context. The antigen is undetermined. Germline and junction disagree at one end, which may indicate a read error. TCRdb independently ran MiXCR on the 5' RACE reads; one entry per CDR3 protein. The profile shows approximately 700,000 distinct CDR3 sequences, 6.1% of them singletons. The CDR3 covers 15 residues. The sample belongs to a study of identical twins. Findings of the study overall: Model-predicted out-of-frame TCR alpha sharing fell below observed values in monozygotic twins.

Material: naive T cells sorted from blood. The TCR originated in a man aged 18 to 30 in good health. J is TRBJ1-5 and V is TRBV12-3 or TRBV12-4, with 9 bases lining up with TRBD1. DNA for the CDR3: TGTGCCAGCACCCTGGGGGGGACAGGGAATCGGCCCCAGCATTTT. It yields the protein CASTLGGTGNRPQHF.